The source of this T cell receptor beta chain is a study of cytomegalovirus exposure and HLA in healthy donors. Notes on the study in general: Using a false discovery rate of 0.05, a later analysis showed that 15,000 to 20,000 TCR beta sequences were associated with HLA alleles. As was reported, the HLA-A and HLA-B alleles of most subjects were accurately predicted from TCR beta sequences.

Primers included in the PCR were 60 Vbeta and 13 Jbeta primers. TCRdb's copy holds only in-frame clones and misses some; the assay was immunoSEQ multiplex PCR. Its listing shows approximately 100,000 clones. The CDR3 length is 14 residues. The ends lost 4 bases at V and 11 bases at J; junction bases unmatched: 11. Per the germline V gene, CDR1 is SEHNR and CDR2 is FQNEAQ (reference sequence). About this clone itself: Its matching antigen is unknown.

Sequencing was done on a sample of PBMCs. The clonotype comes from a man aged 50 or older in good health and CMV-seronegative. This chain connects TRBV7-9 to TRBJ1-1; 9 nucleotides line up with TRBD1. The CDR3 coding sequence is TGTGCCAGCAGCTACTCCGGGACAGGGTCGATGGCTTTCTTT. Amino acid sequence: CASSYSGTGSMAFF.